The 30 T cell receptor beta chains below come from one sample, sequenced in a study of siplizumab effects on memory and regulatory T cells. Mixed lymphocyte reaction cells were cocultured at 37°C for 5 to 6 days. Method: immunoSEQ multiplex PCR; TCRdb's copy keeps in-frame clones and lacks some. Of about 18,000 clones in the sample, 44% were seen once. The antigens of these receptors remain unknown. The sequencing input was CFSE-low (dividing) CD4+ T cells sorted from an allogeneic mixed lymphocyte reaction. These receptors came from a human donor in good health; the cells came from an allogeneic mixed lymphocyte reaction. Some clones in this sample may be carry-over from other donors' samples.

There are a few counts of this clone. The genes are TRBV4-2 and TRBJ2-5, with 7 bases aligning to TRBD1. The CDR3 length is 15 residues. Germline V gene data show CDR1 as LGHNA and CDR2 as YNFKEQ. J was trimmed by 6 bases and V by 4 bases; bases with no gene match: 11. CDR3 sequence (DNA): TGTGCCAGCAGCCCGCGTCAGGGGGTGAGCCAGACCCAGTACTTC. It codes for CASSPRQGVSQTQYF.

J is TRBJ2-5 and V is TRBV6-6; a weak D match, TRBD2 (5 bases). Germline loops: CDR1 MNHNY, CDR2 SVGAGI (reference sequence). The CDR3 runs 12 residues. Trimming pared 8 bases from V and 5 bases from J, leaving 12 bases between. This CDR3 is CASARGSETQYF. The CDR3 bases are TGTGCCAGCGCTCGAGGGTCCGAGACCCAGTACTTC.

The CDR3 loop is CSARGGRDRWNEQFF. The CDR3 region has the DNA TGCAGCGCCAGAGGCGGGAGGGATCGGTGGAATGAGCAGTTCTTC. The chain recombines TRBV29-1 with TRBJ2-1; 9 bases line up with TRBD2. The junction had 14 bases not matched to a gene; V was cut back by 7 bases and J by 7 bases. The CDR3 length is 15 residues. Germline CDR1 SQVTM, CDR2 ANQGSEA.

The CDR3 region has the DNA TGTGCCAGCAGGCAACTACGGACGTTACCCTACGAGCAGTACTTC. Protein: CASRQLRTLPYEQYF. The rearrangement uses TRBV5-6 and TRBJ2-7, with unresolved D. The CDR3 spans 15 residues. V was shortened by 5 bases and J by 2 bases, with 17 bases between the two germline ends. In germline, CDR1 is SGHDT, CDR2 YYEEEE.

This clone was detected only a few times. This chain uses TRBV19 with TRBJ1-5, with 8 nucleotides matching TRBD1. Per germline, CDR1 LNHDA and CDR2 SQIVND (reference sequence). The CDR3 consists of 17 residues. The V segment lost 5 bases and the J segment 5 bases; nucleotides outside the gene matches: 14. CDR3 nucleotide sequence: TGTGCCAGTAGTCCTGGGACAGGCCAACTTCGCGATCAGCCCCAGCATTTT. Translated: CASSPGTGQLRDQPQHF.

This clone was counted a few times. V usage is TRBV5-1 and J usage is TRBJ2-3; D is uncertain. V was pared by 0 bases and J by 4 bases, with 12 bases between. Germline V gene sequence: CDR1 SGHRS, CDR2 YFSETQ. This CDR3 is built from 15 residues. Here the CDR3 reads CASSLVGLSSDTQYF. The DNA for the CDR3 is TGCGCCAGCAGCTTGGTGGGCCTTTCGTCAGATACGCAGTATTTT.

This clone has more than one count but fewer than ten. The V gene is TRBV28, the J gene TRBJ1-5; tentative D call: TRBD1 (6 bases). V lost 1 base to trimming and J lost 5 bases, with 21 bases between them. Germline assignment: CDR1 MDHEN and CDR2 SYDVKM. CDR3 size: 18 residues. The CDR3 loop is CASSLYKGGVIFYQPQHF. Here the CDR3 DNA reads TGTGCCAGCAGTTTATACAAAGGGGGGGTCATTTTTTATCAGCCCCAGCATTTT.

CDR3 in amino acids: CASRGQLSYNEQFF. DNA of the CDR3: TGTGCCAGCAGAGGTCAACTCTCCTACAATGAGCAGTTCTTC. The rearrangement joins TRBV6-6 to TRBJ2-1; D unresolved. CDR1 and CDR2 from the germline V gene are MNHNY and SVGAGI (reference sequence). The CDR3 spans 14 residues. V was cut by 6 bases and J by 0 bases, with 9 bases left in between.

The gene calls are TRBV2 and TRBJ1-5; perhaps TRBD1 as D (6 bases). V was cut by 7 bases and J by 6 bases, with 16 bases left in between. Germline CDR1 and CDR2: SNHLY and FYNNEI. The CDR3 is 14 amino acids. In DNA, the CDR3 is TGTGCCAGCACTGGTGGGGGGGCGGTTCAGCCCCAGCATTTT. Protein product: CASTGGGAVQPQHF.

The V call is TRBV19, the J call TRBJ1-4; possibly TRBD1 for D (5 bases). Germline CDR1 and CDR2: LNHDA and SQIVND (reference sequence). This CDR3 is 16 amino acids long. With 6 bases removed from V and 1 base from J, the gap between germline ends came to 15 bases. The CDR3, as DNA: TGTGCCAGTAGGGGAAACGGGGGATTAACTAATGAAAAACTGTTTTTT. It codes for CASRGNGGLTNEKLFF. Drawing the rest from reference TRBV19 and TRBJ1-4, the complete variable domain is DGGITQSPKYLFRKEGQNVTLSCEQNLNHDAMYWYRQDPGQGLRLIYYSQIVNDFQKGDIAEGYSVSREKKESFPLTVTSAQKNPTAFYLCASRGNGGLTNEKLFFGSGTQLSVL.

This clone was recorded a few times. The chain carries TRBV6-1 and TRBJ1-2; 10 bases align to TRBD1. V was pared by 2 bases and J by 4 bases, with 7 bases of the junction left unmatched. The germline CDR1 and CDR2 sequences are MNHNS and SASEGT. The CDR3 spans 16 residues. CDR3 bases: TGTGCCAGCAGTGAACCTTGGGACAGGGGATTCTATGGCTACACCTTC. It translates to CASSEPWDRGFYGYTF.

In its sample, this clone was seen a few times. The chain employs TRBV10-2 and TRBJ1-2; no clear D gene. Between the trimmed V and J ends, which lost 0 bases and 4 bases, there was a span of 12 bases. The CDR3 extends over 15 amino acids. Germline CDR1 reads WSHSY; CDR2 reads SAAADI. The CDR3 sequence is CASSESVGFFYGYTF. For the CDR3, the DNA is TGCGCCAGCAGTGAGTCGGTGGGTTTCTTCTATGGCTACACCTTC.

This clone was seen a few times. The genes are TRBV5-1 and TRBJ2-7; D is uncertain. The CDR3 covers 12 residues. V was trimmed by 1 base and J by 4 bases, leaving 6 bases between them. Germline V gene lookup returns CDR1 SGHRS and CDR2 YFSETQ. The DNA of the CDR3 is TGCGCCAGCAGCTTGTCAGGATACGAGCAGTACTTC. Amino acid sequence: CASSLSGYEQYF.

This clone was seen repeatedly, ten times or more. CDR3 in amino acids: CASSEIDNSNQPQHF. The CDR3 bases are TGTGCCAGCAGTGAAATCGATAATAGCAATCAGCCCCAGCATTTT. The chain joins TRBV2 to TRBJ1-5; D uncertain. With 2 bases removed from V and 0 bases from J, the gap between germline ends came to 8 bases. CDR1 and CDR2 (germline): SNHLY, FYNNEI. CDR3 length equals 15 residues.

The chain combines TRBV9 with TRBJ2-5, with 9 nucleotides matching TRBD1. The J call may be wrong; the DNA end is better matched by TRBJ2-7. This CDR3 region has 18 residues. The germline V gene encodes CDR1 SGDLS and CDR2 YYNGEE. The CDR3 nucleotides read TGTGCCAGCAGCGTAGAATCCTTGGGCGGGACAGGGTCCTACGAGCAGTACTTC. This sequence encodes CASSVESLGGTGSYEQYF.

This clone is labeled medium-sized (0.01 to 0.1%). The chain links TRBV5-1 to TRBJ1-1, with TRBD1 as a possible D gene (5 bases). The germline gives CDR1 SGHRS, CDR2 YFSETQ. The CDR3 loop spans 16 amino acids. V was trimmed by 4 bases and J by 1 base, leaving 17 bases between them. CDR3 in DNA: TGCGCCAGCAGCCCGGTCCTGGATGGGGGGAACACTGAAGCTTTCTTT. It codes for CASSPVLDGGNTEAFF. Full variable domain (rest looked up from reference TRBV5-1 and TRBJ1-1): KAGVTQTPRYLIKTRGQQVTLSCSPISGHRSVSWYQQTPGQGLQFLFEYFSETQRNKGNFPGRFSGRQFSNSRSEMNVSTLELGDSALYLCASSPVLDGGNTEAFFGQGTRLTVV.

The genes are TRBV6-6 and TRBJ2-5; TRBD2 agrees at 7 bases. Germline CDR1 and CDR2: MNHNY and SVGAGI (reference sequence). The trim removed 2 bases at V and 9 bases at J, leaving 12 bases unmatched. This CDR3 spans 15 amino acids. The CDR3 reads CASSYREGRGWAQYF. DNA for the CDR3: TGTGCCAGCAGTTACAGGGAGGGCAGAGGATGGGCCCAGTACTTC.

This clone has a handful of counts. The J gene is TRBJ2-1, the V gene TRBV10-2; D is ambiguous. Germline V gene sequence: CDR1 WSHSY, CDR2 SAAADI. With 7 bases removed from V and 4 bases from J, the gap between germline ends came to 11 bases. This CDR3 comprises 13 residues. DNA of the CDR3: TGCGCCAGCAAGACGCCGGGTTACAATGAGCAGTTCTTC. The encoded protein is CASKTPGYNEQFF.

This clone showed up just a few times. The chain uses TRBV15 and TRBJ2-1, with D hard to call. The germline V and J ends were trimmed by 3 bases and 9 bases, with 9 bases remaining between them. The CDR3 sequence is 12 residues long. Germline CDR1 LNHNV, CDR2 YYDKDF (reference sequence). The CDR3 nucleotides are TGTGCCACCAGCAGGTTGGGAAGTGAGCAGTTCTTC. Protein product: CATSRLGSEQFF.

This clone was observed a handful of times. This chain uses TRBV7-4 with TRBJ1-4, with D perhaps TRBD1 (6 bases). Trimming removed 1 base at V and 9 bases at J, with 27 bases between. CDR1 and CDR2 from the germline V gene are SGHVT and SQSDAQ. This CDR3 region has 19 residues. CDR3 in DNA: TGTGCCAGCAGCTTAGACCGCGGTTGGGGGCCGGAGAGGAAGAAAAAACTGTTTTTT. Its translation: CASSLDRGWGPERKKKLFF.

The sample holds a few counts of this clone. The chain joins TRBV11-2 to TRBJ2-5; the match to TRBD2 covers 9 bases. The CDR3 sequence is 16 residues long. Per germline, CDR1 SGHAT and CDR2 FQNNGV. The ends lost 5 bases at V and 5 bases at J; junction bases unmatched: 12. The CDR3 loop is CASSGAAGGRGETQYF. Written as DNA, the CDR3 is TGTGCCAGCAGCGGAGCAGCGGGGGGCCGAGGGGAGACCCAGTACTTC.

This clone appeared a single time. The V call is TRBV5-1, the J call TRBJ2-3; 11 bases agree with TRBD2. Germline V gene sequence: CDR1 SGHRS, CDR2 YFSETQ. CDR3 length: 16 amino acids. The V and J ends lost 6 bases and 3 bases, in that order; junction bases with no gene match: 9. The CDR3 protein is CASKSLAGVATDTQYF. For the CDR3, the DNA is TGCGCCAGCAAATCACTAGCGGGAGTAGCGACAGATACGCAGTATTTT.

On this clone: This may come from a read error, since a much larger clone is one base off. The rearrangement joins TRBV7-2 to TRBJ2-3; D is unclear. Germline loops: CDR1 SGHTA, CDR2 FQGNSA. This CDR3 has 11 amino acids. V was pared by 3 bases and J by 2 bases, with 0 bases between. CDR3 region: CASSFTDTQYF. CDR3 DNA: TGTGCCAGCAGCTTCACAGATACGCAGTATTTT.

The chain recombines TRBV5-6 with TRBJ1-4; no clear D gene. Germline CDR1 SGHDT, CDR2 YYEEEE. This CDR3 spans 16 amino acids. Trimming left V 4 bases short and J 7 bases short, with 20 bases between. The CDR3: CASSPLSGVGSEKLFF. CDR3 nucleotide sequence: TGTGCCAGCAGCCCCCTGTCCGGCGTTGGGAGTGAAAAACTGTTTTTT.

CDR3 DNA: TGTGCCAGCAGACAGGGGACTGAAGCTTTCTTT. This gives the protein CASRQGTEAFF. The chain uses TRBV6-5 and TRBJ1-1, with 7 nucleotides matching TRBD1. Trimming removed 6 bases from V and 5 bases from J; junction bases left unmatched: 0. The CDR3 runs to 11 residues. Germline assignment: CDR1 MNHEY and CDR2 SVGAGI.

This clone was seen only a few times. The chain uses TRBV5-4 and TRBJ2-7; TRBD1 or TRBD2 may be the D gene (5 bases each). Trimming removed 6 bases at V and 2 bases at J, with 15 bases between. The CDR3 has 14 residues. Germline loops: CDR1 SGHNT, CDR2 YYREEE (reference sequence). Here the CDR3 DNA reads TGTGCCAGCACCTCGGGACCGGGAACCTACGAGCAGTACTTC. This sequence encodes CASTSGPGTYEQYF.

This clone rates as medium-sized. CDR3 region: CASSLDRIYNSPLHF. The CDR3, as DNA: TGTGCCAGCAGCTTGGACAGGATATATAATTCACCCCTCCACTTT. V gene TRBV5-4 combines with J gene TRBJ1-6, with a possible D match to TRBD1 (5 bases). Trimming took off 0 bases at V and 4 bases at J, with 8 bases between the two ends. The CDR3 runs to 15 residues. The germline gives CDR1 SGHNT, CDR2 YYREEE (reference sequence).

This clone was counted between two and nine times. The chain's CDR3 is CASTSWGGHEQYF. The DNA of the CDR3 is TGTGCCAGCACTTCTTGGGGGGGCCACGAGCAGTACTTC. The chain combines TRBV2 with TRBJ2-7; tentatively, D is TRBD2 (7 bases). CDR1 and CDR2 (germline): SNHLY, FYNNEI. The CDR3 totals 13 residues. V lost 7 bases, J lost 5 bases, and 15 bases lay in between.

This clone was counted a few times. The CDR3 nucleotides are TGTGCCAGCAGCTTAAATTTTGGGGCCACCGGGGAGCTGTTTTTT. Translating gives CASSLNFGATGELFF. The rearrangement links TRBV11-2 to TRBJ2-2, with D possibly matching TRBD1 (5 bases). Germline assignment: CDR1 SGHAT and CDR2 FQNNGV. There are 15 residues in the CDR3. V lost 2 bases and J 4 bases, leaving 11 bases between the germline ends.

The CDR3 region has the DNA TGTGCCAGCAGCCAAGGGGTTGGCTACACCTTC. It translates to CASSQGVGYTF. The V and J genes are TRBV6-5 and TRBJ1-2; a weak D match, TRBD1 (5 bases). Germline values: CDR1 MNHEY, CDR2 SVGAGI. CDR3 length: 11 residues. V was shortened by 6 bases and J by 7 bases, with 9 bases between the two germline ends.